This entry describes one T cell receptor (beta chain). The sample comes from a study of control samples from healthy donors and cancer patients. The protocol was immunoSEQ multiplex PCR, while the TCRdb copy is restricted to in-frame clones and leaves out a portion. The sample records about 150,000 clones, about 94% being singletons. The CDR3 totals 18 residues. In germline, CDR1 is LNHDA, CDR2 SQIVND (reference sequence). V trimming: 5 bases; J trimming: 0 bases; junction bases outside the gene matches: 10. This clonotype originated in a man aged 55 to 70 with colorectal cancer. The sequencing sample was made of PBMCs. V is TRBV19 and J is TRBJ1-4, with TRBD1 matching over 9 bases. The CDR3 sequence is CASSAPGQGHSTNEKLFF. The CDR3 DNA reads TGTGCCAGTAGTGCCCCGGGACAGGGTCACTCAACTAATGAAAAACTGTTTTTT.